This is a list of T cell receptor beta chains from one sample in a study of regulatory T cells in long-lasting Graves disease. Each CDR3 protein is one row after TCRdb ran MiXCR on the multiplex PCR reads. This table holds roughly 610,000 distinct CDR3 sequences, roughly a sixth found once. This same sample was also part of a study on T cells in Graves' hyperthyroidism and ophthalmopathy.

The sample consisted of peripheral blood mononuclear cells (PBMCs), taken at new diagnosis, from a patient treated with antithyroid drugs. All receptors come from a man between 18 and 35 years old with Graves disease. CDR3s include the opening cysteine and the closing phenylalanine or tryptophan. Fields, in order: D gene, V gene, J gene, clone size, CDR3 protein, CDR3 DNA. The D gene is left open where the match is weak. Not every row has a clone size; where given, it reads once, few, many or a size class.

d_call: .
v_call: TRBV6-1
j_call: TRBJ1-1
clone_size: many
cdr3_aa: CASTSETVFMNTEAFF
cdr3_nt: TGTGCCAGCACCTCAGAGACAGTCTTTATGAACACTGAAGCTTTCTTT

d_call: .
v_call: TRBV27
j_call: TRBJ1-3
clone_size: many
cdr3_aa: CASALTSPGNTIYF
cdr3_nt: TGTGCCAGTGCCCTTACGAGCCCTGGAAACACCATATATTTT

d_call: .
v_call: TRBV3-1
j_call: TRBJ2-7
clone_size: many
cdr3_aa: CASSQVLLAREQYF
cdr3_nt: TGTGCCAGCAGCCAAGTTCTCCTAGCTCGCGAGCAGTACTTC

d_call: .
v_call: TRBV20-1
j_call: TRBJ1-4
clone_size: .
cdr3_aa: CSASDASEKLFF
cdr3_nt: TGCAGTGCTTCGGACGCGAGTGAAAAACTGTTTTTT

d_call: .
v_call: TRBV5-1
j_call: TRBJ2-3
clone_size: many
cdr3_aa: CASSLGPLTGETDTQYF
cdr3_nt: TGCGCCAGCAGCTTGGGCCCCTTGACGGGAGAAACAGATACGCAGTATTTT

d_call: .
v_call: TRBV27
j_call: TRBJ2-2
clone_size: .
cdr3_aa: CASSFWGTGELFF
cdr3_nt: TGTGCCAGCAGTTTTTGGGGCACCGGGGAGCTGTTTTTT

d_call: .
v_call: TRBV13
j_call: TRBJ2-3
clone_size: many
cdr3_aa: CASSLNLGITDTQYF
cdr3_nt: TGTGCCAGCAGCTTAAACCTGGGCATCACAGATACGCAGTATTTT

d_call: .
v_call: TRBV6-1
j_call: TRBJ1-4
clone_size: many
cdr3_aa: CASTSGGEREKLFF
cdr3_nt: TGTGCCAGCACCTCGGGGGGGGAGCGGGAAAAACTGTTTTTT

d_call: .
v_call: TRBV30
j_call: TRBJ2-3
clone_size: .
cdr3_aa: CAWSVGGGRHTQYF
cdr3_nt: TGTGCCTGGAGTGTTGGTGGAGGGCGTCATACGCAGTATTTT

d_call: TRBD2
v_call: TRBV4-2
j_call: TRBJ2-5
clone_size: .
cdr3_aa: CASSRGLAGGLKETQYF
cdr3_nt: TGTGCCAGCAGCCGGGGACTAGCGGGGGGACTAAAAGAGACCCAGTACTTC

d_call: .
v_call: TRBV5-4
j_call: TRBJ2-5
clone_size: few
cdr3_aa: CASSVGGGEAETQYF
cdr3_nt: TGTGCCAGCAGCGTCGGTGGCGGAGAGGCAGAGACCCAGTACTTC

d_call: .
v_call: TRBV19
j_call: TRBJ2-5
clone_size: few
cdr3_aa: CASSNLLAGQETQYF
cdr3_nt: TGTGCCAGTAGCAATCTCCTCGCAGGGCAAGAGACCCAGTACTTC

d_call: TRBD2
v_call: TRBV10-1
j_call: TRBJ2-3
clone_size: many
cdr3_aa: CASQREVMDTQYF
cdr3_nt: TGCGCCAGCCAGCGGGAGGTTATGGATACGCAGTATTTT

d_call: TRBD1
v_call: TRBV10-3
j_call: TRBJ1-4
clone_size: few
cdr3_aa: CAIRTGPNEKLFF
cdr3_nt: TGTGCCATACGGACAGGGCCTAATGAAAAACTGTTTTTT

d_call: TRBD2
v_call: TRBV29-1
j_call: TRBJ2-5
clone_size: many
cdr3_aa: CSGEAGQETQYF
cdr3_nt: TGCAGCGGGGAAGCGGGGCAAGAGACCCAGTACTTC

d_call: .
v_call: TRBV20-1
j_call: TRBJ2-7
clone_size: .
cdr3_aa: CSADSTRSYEQYF
cdr3_nt: TGCAGTGCTGACTCGACTAGATCCTACGAGCAGTACTTC

d_call: TRBD2
v_call: TRBV6-2/TRBV6-3
j_call: TRBJ2-7
clone_size: many
cdr3_aa: CASSWDYSYEQYF
cdr3_nt: TGTGCCAGCAGTTGGGACTACAGCTACGAGCAGTACTTC

d_call: TRBD1
v_call: TRBV7-3
j_call: TRBJ2-1
clone_size: few
cdr3_aa: CASSVDRAEQFF
cdr3_nt: TGTGCCAGCAGCGTGGACAGGGCTGAACAGTTCTTC

d_call: .
v_call: TRBV5-1
j_call: TRBJ2-7
clone_size: many
cdr3_aa: CASSGTDKGGRISYEQYF
cdr3_nt: TGCGCCAGCAGCGGTACCGATAAAGGGGGACGCATATCCTACGAGCAGTACTTC

d_call: .
v_call: TRBV20-1
j_call: TRBJ2-7
clone_size: few
cdr3_aa: CSASVLAFPRGYEQYF
cdr3_nt: TGCAGTGCTAGTGTCCTAGCGTTTCCTAGGGGCTACGAGCAGTACTTC

d_call: TRBD1
v_call: TRBV14
j_call: TRBJ2-1
clone_size: .
cdr3_aa: CASSHVGTVYNEQFF
cdr3_nt: TGTGCCAGCAGCCACGTAGGGACAGTCTACAATGAGCAGTTCTTC

d_call: TRBD2
v_call: TRBV12-3/TRBV12-4
j_call: TRBJ2-2
clone_size: many
cdr3_aa: CASSGRTSGRVAGELFF
cdr3_nt: TGTGCCAGCAGTGGTCGGACTAGCGGGAGGGTTGCCGGGGAGCTGTTTTTT

d_call: .
v_call: TRBV4-1
j_call: TRBJ1-2
clone_size: few
cdr3_aa: CASSQDFLGGPYTF
cdr3_nt: TGCGCCAGCAGCCAAGATTTCTTAGGCGGTCCCTACACCTTC

d_call: .
v_call: TRBV12-3/TRBV12-4
j_call: TRBJ2-7
clone_size: many
cdr3_aa: CASRIGTSSSYEQYF
cdr3_nt: TGTGCCAGCAGAATCGGGACTTCCAGCTCCTACGAGCAGTACTTC

d_call: .
v_call: TRBV5-1
j_call: TRBJ2-5
clone_size: many
cdr3_aa: CASSSWGSGEETQYF
cdr3_nt: TGCGCCAGCAGCTCGTGGGGGAGCGGAGAAGAGACCCAGTACTTC

d_call: .
v_call: TRBV20-1
j_call: TRBJ2-7
clone_size: many
cdr3_aa: CSARPTTFYEQYF
cdr3_nt: TGCAGTGCTAGACCTACTACTTTCTACGAGCAGTACTTC